These T cell receptor beta chains were read from a single sample in a study of OX40 agonist ivuxolimab in advanced cancers. Clones were sequenced by immunoSEQ multiplex PCR, and TCRdb holds only the in-frame ones, with some missing. The sample includes about 67,000 clones, roughly 84% of them seen just once. The sample consisted of CD4+ or CD8+ T cells sorted from blood, taken in a trial of the OX40 agonist ivuxolimab. The source of these receptors is an adult with an advanced solid tumor such as melanoma, head and neck, liver or kidney cancer. Both conserved end residues are part of each CDR3. The D gene is left open where the match is weak. Clone size appears in some rows only: once, few, many, or a class for an expanded clone.

J: TRBJ2-2; size: few; D: NA; V: TRBV7-2; DNA: TGTGCCAGCAGCTTAGCAGGGGTGAACACCGGGGAGCTGTTTTTT; CDR3: CASSLAGVNTGELFF
J: TRBJ1-2; size: NA; D: NA; V: TRBV2; DNA: TGTGCCAGCAGTGGGACCGACGGGTCCTTTCCCGACTACACCTTC; CDR3: CASSGTDGSFPDYTF
J: TRBJ1-3; size: NA; D: NA; V: TRBV18; DNA: TGTGCCAGCTCACCGGTAGGGGCCGGAAACACCATATATTTT; CDR3: CASSPVGAGNTIYF
J: TRBJ1-1; size: NA; D: NA; V: TRBV5-1; DNA: TGCGCCAGCAGTCGTCCGACAGCCAACACTGAAGCTTTCTTT; CDR3: CASSRPTANTEAFF
J: TRBJ2-5; size: NA; D: NA; V: TRBV19; DNA: TGTGCCAGCGCCACTAGCGACAGGTACCAAGAGACCCAGTACTTC; CDR3: CASATSDRYQETQYF
J: TRBJ2-1; size: NA; D: TRBD1; V: TRBV7-9; DNA: TGTGCCAGCAGCTTACTAGGGGGCCTCTACAATGAGCAGTTCTTC; CDR3: CASSLLGGLYNEQFF
J: TRBJ2-2; size: few; D: NA; V: TRBV19; DNA: TGTGCCAGTAGTAGGGACATGGGGGAGCTGTTTTTT; CDR3: CASSRDMGELFF
J: TRBJ2-1; size: NA; D: NA; V: TRBV9; DNA: TGTGCCAGCAGCGAGACAGGGATAGGGGGGGATGAGCAGTTCTTC; CDR3: CASSETGIGGDEQFF
J: TRBJ2-3; size: once; D: TRBD1; V: TRBV5-1; DNA: TGCGCCACCTGGGACAGCAGGTCAGATACGCAGTATTTT; CDR3: CATWDSRSDTQYF
J: TRBJ2-3; size: once; D: TRBD2; V: TRBV7-9; DNA: TGTGCCAGCAGCACCGGGGGGAAGGATACGCAGTATTTT; CDR3: CASSTGGKDTQYF
J: TRBJ2-3; size: once; D: NA; V: TRBV7-6; DNA: TGTGCCAGCAGCTTAGCGGCTAGCGTAGATACGCAGTATTTT; CDR3: CASSLAASVDTQYF
J: TRBJ2-1; size: NA; D: TRBD2; V: TRBV11-2; DNA: TGTGCCAGCAGCTCATCTAGCGGGAGGGACAATGAGCAGTTCTTC; CDR3: CASSSSSGRDNEQFF
J: TRBJ1-1; size: NA; D: NA; V: TRBV27; DNA: TGTGCCAGCAGTTCCACCCCCCCCCGGCACACTGAAGCTTTCTTT; CDR3: CASSSTPPRHTEAFF
J: TRBJ2-1; size: few; D: NA; V: TRBV7-3; DNA: TGTGCCAGCAGCTTAAGTCGGGACGTCGACAATGAGCAGTTCTTC; CDR3: CASSLSRDVDNEQFF
J: TRBJ1-3; size: NA; D: NA; V: TRBV6-1; DNA: TGTGCCAGCAGTGTTTCAGTGCACACCATATATTTT; CDR3: CASSVSVHTIYF
J: TRBJ2-7; size: NA; D: NA; V: TRBV9; DNA: TGTGCCAGCAGCGAAGGACCACTCTACGAGCAGTACTTC; CDR3: CASSEGPLYEQYF
J: TRBJ2-5; size: NA; D: TRBD1; V: TRBV27; DNA: TGTGCCAGCAGCCTCCGCGGACAGGGGGCTTTTCTAGAGACCCAGTACTTC; CDR3: CASSLRGQGAFLETQYF
J: TRBJ1-4; size: NA; D: NA; V: TRBV30; DNA: TGTGCCTGTGGACAGAAGAATGAAAAACTGTTTTTT; CDR3: CACGQKNEKLFF
J: TRBJ2-7; size: NA; D: NA; V: TRBV15; DNA: TGTGCCACCAGCAGAGATAATCGGAGGGCGGGTCAGTACTTC; CDR3: CATSRDNRRAGQYF
J: TRBJ2-1; size: NA; D: TRBD2; V: TRBV5-1; DNA: TGCGCCAGCAGCAAACTAGCGGGAGGAAACTACAATGAGCAGTTCTTC; CDR3: CASSKLAGGNYNEQFF
J: TRBJ2-1; size: NA; D: NA; V: TRBV19; DNA: TGTGCCAGTACAAAGCCAGGGAGAAACAATGAGCAGTTCTTC; CDR3: CASTKPGRNNEQFF
J: TRBJ1-5; size: NA; D: NA; V: TRBV19; DNA: TGTGCCAGTAGTATCGAGGATCAGCCCCAGCATTTT; CDR3: CASSIEDQPQHF
J: TRBJ1-5; size: NA; D: NA; V: TRBV7-3; DNA: TGTGCCAGCAGTGAGGGGCCCGCAGCGCCCCAGCATTTT; CDR3: CASSEGPAAPQHF
J: TRBJ1-2; size: NA; D: NA; V: TRBV27; DNA: TGTGCCAGCAAAGTACCGGGAGGCTATGGCTACACCTTC; CDR3: CASKVPGGYGYTF
J: TRBJ1-1; size: once; D: NA; V: TRBV25-1; DNA: TGTGCCAGCAGTGGGGGGTGGGGGACGCTGAACACTGAAGCTTTCTTT; CDR3: CASSGGWGTLNTEAFF
J: TRBJ1-5; size: once; D: TRBD1; V: TRBV5-1; DNA: TGCGCCAGCAGCTTGGAGGGACAGGGAGCTCAGCCCCAGCATTTT; CDR3: CASSLEGQGAQPQHF
J: TRBJ1-6; size: NA; D: NA; V: TRBV27; DNA: TGTGCCAGCGGAACGGAGGGCCCAGTTTTTTTTTCACCCCTCCACTTT; CDR3: CASGTEGPVFFSPLHF
J: TRBJ2-5; size: NA; D: NA; V: TRBV7-7; DNA: TGTGCCAGCAGCCCGGACTCATCCCTCCCAGAGACCCAGTACTTC; CDR3: CASSPDSSLPETQYF
J: TRBJ2-2; size: NA; D: NA; V: TRBV18; DNA: TGTGCCAGCTCACCATCTGCGAACACCGGGGAGCTGTTTTTT; CDR3: CASSPSANTGELFF
J: TRBJ1-1; size: NA; D: NA; V: TRBV10-2; DNA: TGCGCCAGTCGGACAGACACTGAAGCTTTCTTT; CDR3: CASRTDTEAFF
J: TRBJ2-1; size: NA; D: NA; V: TRBV9; DNA: TGTGCCAGCAGCGAAGGGGTCAAGTTCTACAATGAGCAGTTCTTC; CDR3: CASSEGVKFYNEQFF
J: TRBJ2-3; size: NA; D: TRBD2; V: TRBV25-1; DNA: TGTGCCAGCAGTACCGGGACTAGCGGCGGTACAGATACGCAGTATTTT; CDR3: CASSTGTSGGTDTQYF
J: TRBJ1-5; size: NA; D: NA; V: TRBV6-5; DNA: TGTGCCAGCAGTTACTCCCCGGCCGAGCCCCAGCATTTT; CDR3: CASSYSPAEPQHF
J: TRBJ2-3; size: NA; D: TRBD2; V: TRBV10-3; DNA: TGTGCCATCAGCCGGGGGGGACAAAGCACAGATACGCAGTATTTT; CDR3: CAISRGGQSTDTQYF
J: TRBJ2-1; size: NA; D: TRBD1; V: TRBV6-1; DNA: TGTGCCAGCACTGGACAGGGTAGGGATGAGCAGTTCTTC; CDR3: CASTGQGRDEQFF
J: TRBJ2-3; size: NA; D: TRBD1; V: TRBV10-3; DNA: TGTGCCATCAGGGGTGACAGGGGGCCCACAGATACGCAGTATTTT; CDR3: CAIRGDRGPTDTQYF
J: TRBJ1-5; size: NA; D: TRBD1; V: TRBV27; DNA: TGTGCCAGCAGTCCGGGACAGTGGCACAATCAGCCCCAGCATTTT; CDR3: CASSPGQWHNQPQHF
J: TRBJ2-7; size: NA; D: NA; V: TRBV5-4; DNA: TGTGCCAGCAGCTTTTATACAGCGGCCGAGCAGTACTTC; CDR3: CASSFYTAAEQYF
J: TRBJ2-7; size: NA; D: NA; V: TRBV5-1; DNA: TGCGCCAGCAGCTTGCAGGGCACCTACGAGCAGTACTTC; CDR3: CASSLQGTYEQYF
J: TRBJ2-1; size: NA; D: NA; V: TRBV11-2; DNA: TGTGCCTGTAAAGGGGACCCCGCGGGGAATGAGCAGTTCTTC; CDR3: CACKGDPAGNEQFF
J: TRBJ1-1; size: NA; D: TRBD1; V: TRBV6-5; DNA: TGTGCCAGCAGACCCCCGGCAGGGGGGACTGAAGCTTTCTTT; CDR3: CASRPPAGGTEAFF
J: TRBJ2-6; size: NA; D: TRBD2; V: TRBV9; DNA: TGTGCCAGCAGCGTTACTAGCGGGGTGGGCTCTGGGGCCAACGTCCTGACTTTC; CDR3: CASSVTSGVGSGANVLTF